The next 10 T cell receptor beta chains were all read from a single sample in a study of lymphopenia after photon versus proton radiotherapy. Generated by immunoSEQ multiplex PCR, the TCRdb table keeps only in-frame clones and is missing some. The sample yields fewer than 30,000 clones, roughly 89% seen once. Sequencing was performed on peripheral blood, taken from a patient treated with photon-based radiotherapy. Receptor source: a man aged 50-60 years with gastric cancer.

This clone is a singleton in its sample. This sequence joins TRBV25-1 and TRBJ2-3, with D uncertain. The germline V gene has CDR1 MGHDK and CDR2 SYGVNS. V was clipped by 3 bases and J by 3 bases, with 4 bases between them. The CDR3 has 12 residues. CDR3 DNA sequence: TGTGCCAGCAGTGACTTGACAGATACGCAGTATTTT. Protein product: CASSDLTDTQYF.

This clone was observed a few times. The chain uses TRBV2 and TRBJ2-7, with 8 bases that match TRBD1. CDR3 size: 14 residues. The germline V gene has CDR1 SNHLY and CDR2 FYNNEI. J gave up 2 bases and V 5 bases, and 5 bases lay outside the gene matches. The CDR3 DNA reads as TGTGCCAGCAGTCAGCGGACAGGGACCTACGAGCAGTACGTC. This gives the protein CASSQRTGTYEQYV.

A single count supports this clone. The J gene is TRBJ2-7, the V gene TRBV7-6; perhaps TRBD1 as D (5 bases). The V end lost 5 bases, the J end lost 4 bases, and 12 bases lay between the germline ends. The CDR3 is 13 residues long. Per the germline V gene, CDR1 is SGHVS and CDR2 is FNYEAQ. CDR3 nucleotides: TGTGCCAGCAGCAACATAAAGGGGTACGAGCAGTACTTC. The encoded protein is CASSNIKGYEQYF. Filled out from reference TRBV7-6 and TRBJ2-7, the complete variable domain reads GAGVSQSPRYKVTKRGQDVALRCDPISGHVSLYWYRQALGQGPEFLTYFNYEAQQDKSGLPNDRFSAERPEGSISTLTIQRTEQRDSAMYRCASSNIKGYEQYFGPGTRLTVT.

V and J are TRBV5-1 and TRBJ2-5; D tentatively fits TRBD1 or TRBD2 (5 bases each). The DNA matches TRBJ2-7 better at its end, which makes the J call doubtful. There are 13 residues in the CDR3. Germline loops: CDR1 SGHRS, CDR2 YFSETQ. Written as DNA, the CDR3 is TGCGCCAGCAGCCCAGAACCAGGGACCGAGCAGTACTTC. It is translated as CASSPEPGTEQYF.

The chain is built from TRBV2 and TRBJ2-5; D is ambiguous. This CDR3 contains 13 residues. Germline V gene data show CDR1 as SNHLY and CDR2 as FYNNEI. V was clipped by 10 bases and J by 5 bases, with 17 bases between them. CDR3 bases: TGTGCCACCTCAGGTCAGCGTGGCGAGACCCAGTACTTC. Protein product: CATSGQRGETQYF. The variable domain in full, completed from reference TRBV2 and TRBJ2-5, reads EPEVTQTPSHQVTQMGQEVILRCVPISNHLYFYWYRQILGQKVEFLVSFYNNEISEKSEIFDDQFSVERPDGSNFTLKIRSTKLEDSAMYFCATSGQRGETQYFGPGTRLLVL.

In its sample, this clone was seen a few times. The chain combines TRBV5-1 with TRBJ1-6, with D hard to call. The CDR3 is 13 amino acids. From germline, CDR1 is SGHRS and CDR2 YFSETQ. With 0 bases removed from V and 11 bases from J, the gap between germline ends came to 9 bases. The CDR3 reads CASSLEGTPPLHF. CDR3 DNA: TGCGCCAGCAGCTTGGAAGGCACTCCACCCCTCCACTTT.

This clone was seen only a few times. The chain employs TRBV4-3 and TRBJ1-2; 7 bases agree with TRBD1. Germline V gene data show CDR1 as LGHNA and CDR2 as YSLEER. This CDR3 is built from 16 residues. V lost 0 bases, J lost 4 bases, and 8 bases stayed unmatched. The CDR3 region has the DNA TGCGCCAGCAGCCAAGAAAGGGCGGACAGGTTCTATGGCTACACCTTC. The encoded protein is CASSQERADRFYGYTF.

There are a few counts of this clone. The chain uses TRBV11-2 and TRBJ2-3, with TRBD1 identical over 8 bases. CDR3 size: 15 residues. CDR1 is SGHAT, CDR2 FQNNGV, per germline. V dropped 7 bases and J dropped 4; count of bases not matched to a gene: 10. The CDR3: CASTPFHRGSDTQYF. The CDR3 DNA reads as TGTGCCAGCACCCCCTTTCACAGGGGGTCAGATACGCAGTATTTT.

The rearrangement joins TRBV7-8 to TRBJ2-7, with D unresolved. Trimming took off 1 base at V and 4 bases at J, with 5 bases between the two ends. The CDR3 loop spans 12 amino acids. Germline assignment: CDR1 SGHVS and CDR2 FQNEAQ. The CDR3 spells CASSLVGYEQYF. The CDR3 DNA sequence: TGTGCCAGCAGCTTAGTTGGTTACGAGCAGTACTTC.

This chain connects TRBV11-2 to TRBJ2-5; TRBD1 aligns across 7 bases. The CDR3 sequence is 15 residues long. Germline V gene lookup returns CDR1 SGHAT and CDR2 FQNNGV. The V and J ends lost 7 bases and 5 bases, in that order; junction bases with no gene match: 13. CDR3 region: CASTSEGGYRETQYF. DNA of the CDR3: TGTGCCAGCACCTCCGAAGGGGGCTACCGGGAGACCCAGTACTTC.